This T cell receptor (beta chain) emerged from a study of cytomegalovirus exposure and HLA in healthy donors. V lost 0 bases and J lost 4, with 11 bases in between. Germline lookup yields CDR1 SGDLS and CDR2 YYNGEE. This CDR3 comprises 15 residues. PCR involved 60 Vbeta and 13 Jbeta primers. Here immunoSEQ multiplex PCR was the method, and the copy in TCRdb shows in-frame clones only, minus some. The table records under 200,000 clones, about three quarters of them present only once. Sequenced sample: PBMCs. The V gene is TRBV9, the J gene TRBJ1-3, with D possibly TRBD1 on 5 matching bases. This clonotype was obtained from a woman between 40 and 50 years old in good health and CMV-seropositive. The CDR3 is CASSVGSGGGNTIYF. DNA for the CDR3: TGTGCCAGCAGCGTAGGGTCGGGGGGAGGAAACACCATATATTTT.